This T cell receptor (beta chain) is from a study of blood T cell repertoires in COVID-19 (dated by TCRdb to 2018 to 2020). General notes on the study: Samples from collaborators originated in the United States, Italy and Spain and spanned both the acute and convalescent phases of COVID-19. The material from the prospective study consisted of cDNA or gDNA derived from T cells, B-cell-depleted T cells, or PBMCs. Where available, HLA class I and class II types were taken from metadata supplied by the sample provider and were not determined by assay-based typing. Nearly every sample came with metadata listing a de-identified subject ID, COVID-19 status, age in years and sex. Samples came from the ongoing ImmuneRACE study (first 160 participants) plus 1,254 subjects from 6 global collaborators. The repertoires were released in a freely available public database intended as a resource for research on the immune response to SARS-CoV-2. Deeply sampled blood TCRbeta repertoires from subjects exposed to, actively infected with, or recovered from COVID-19 were included in the dataset. The research as a whole found: Clinical and demographic metadata were provided uncurated, with the amount varying by source and participant.

Another Seattle source contributed samples from volunteer blood donors who had recovered from COVID-19. Each collaborating institution followed its own protocols to collect whole blood in K2EDTA tubes. For TCRbeta analysis, collaborators shipped samples in one of three forms: frozen whole blood, isolated PBMCs, or DNA extracted from either of those sample types. Compared with germline, V lacks 5 bases and J lacks 2 bases; bases without a gene match: 7. The CDR3 goes from the cysteine to the phenylalanine over 16 residues. The DNA shown is the 48-base CDR3, in frame from base 1. CDR1 and CDR2 (KGHSH, LQKENI) derive from the germline V gene. On this clone: Its recognized antigen is unknown. Per-base quality was not reported, and no clone a single base away is much larger than it.

TCRbeta CDR3 regions were amplified from genomic DNA by means of the immunoSEQ Assay, a bias-controlled multiplex PCR. Per the original workflow: Within the assay, amplification of reference gene primers was used to estimate how many nucleated cells each sample contained. To quantify the absolute abundance of each unique TCRbeta CDR3 rearrangement, sequence reads were collapsed and filtered. For each sample, productive Simpson clonality was calculated as the square root of Simpson's diversity index over productive rearrangements. The immuneACCESS repertoire file appears here via TCRdb, limited to in-frame rearrangements. These files lack a portion of the clones; in checked studies, under half of the deficit traces to unresolved V genes, and the cause of the others is not known. V, J and clone size reflect that table, while D and trimming were determined from the DNA. The sample table holds approximately 250,000 clones, of which around 84% were seen once. In total, the top ten clones hold 2% to 2.5% of the sample.

The sequence was collected from a man aged 35-49 years who had recovered from COVID-19. The V and J segments used are TRBV18 and TRBJ1-4; TRBD1 lines up with 8 middle nucleotides. Sequenced input: peripheral blood. The CDR3 region reads CASSRQGAKTNEKLFF. The DNA sequence is TGTGCCAGCTCAAGGCAGGGGGCGAAGACTAATGAAAAACTGTTTTTT.